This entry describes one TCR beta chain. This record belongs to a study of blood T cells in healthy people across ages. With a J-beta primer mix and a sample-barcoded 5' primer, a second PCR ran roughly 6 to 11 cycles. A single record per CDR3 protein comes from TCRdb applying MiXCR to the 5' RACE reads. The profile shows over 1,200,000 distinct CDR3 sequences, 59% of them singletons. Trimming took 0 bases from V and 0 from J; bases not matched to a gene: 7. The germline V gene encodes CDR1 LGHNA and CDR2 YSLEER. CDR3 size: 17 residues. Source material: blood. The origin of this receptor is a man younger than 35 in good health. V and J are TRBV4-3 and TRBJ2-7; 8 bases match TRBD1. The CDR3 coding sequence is TGCGCCAGCAGCCAAGACGAAGGGACAGGCCGCTCCTACGAGCAGTACTTC. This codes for CASSQDEGTGRSYEQYF.